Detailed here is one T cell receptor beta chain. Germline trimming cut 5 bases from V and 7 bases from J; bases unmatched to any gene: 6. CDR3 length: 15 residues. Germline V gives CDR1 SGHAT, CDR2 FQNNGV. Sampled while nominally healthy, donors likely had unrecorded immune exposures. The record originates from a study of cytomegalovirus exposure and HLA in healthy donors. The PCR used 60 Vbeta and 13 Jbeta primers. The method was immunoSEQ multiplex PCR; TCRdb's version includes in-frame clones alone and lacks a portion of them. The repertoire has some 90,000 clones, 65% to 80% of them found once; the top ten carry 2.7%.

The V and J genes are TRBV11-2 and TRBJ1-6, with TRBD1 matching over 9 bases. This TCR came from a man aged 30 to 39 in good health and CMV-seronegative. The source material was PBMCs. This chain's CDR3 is CASSPEGQGNSPLHF. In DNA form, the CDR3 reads TGTGCCAGCAGCCCAGAAGGACAGGGGAATTCACCCCTCCACTTT.